The 13 T cell receptor beta chains below were found in one sample sequenced in a study of cytomegalovirus exposure and HLA in healthy donors. In the PCR, 60 Vbeta and 13 Jbeta primers were used. Sequencing was performed with immunoSEQ multiplex PCR; in TCRdb, only in-frame clones are kept and a portion is missing. The sample shows fewer than 250,000 clones, roughly 80% of them seen only once. Sequencing used PBMCs. Receptors originate from a man aged 25 to 40 in good health and CMV-seronegative.

Regarding this clone: Because it lacks the conserved phenylalanine or tryptophan at the end, this CDR3 is likely a read error. The V gene is TRBV19, the J gene TRBJ2-7; 9 bases are shared with TRBD1. The CDR3 runs 16 residues. V lost 1 base and J lost 4; bases outside the gene matches: 8. CDR1 and CDR2 (germline): LNHDA, SQIVND (reference sequence). The CDR3 DNA reads TGTGCCAGTAGTATAGTCGGGACAGGGATGAGATACGAGCAGTACCTC. Translation: CASSIVGTGMRYEQYL.

The chain links TRBV27 to TRBJ2-2, with 8 bases identical to TRBD1. With V trimmed by 4 bases and J by 2 bases, 6 bases remained unmatched. The CDR3 loop spans 16 amino acids. CDR1 and CDR2 from the germline V gene are MNHEY and SMNVEV (reference sequence). CDR3 in amino acids: CASSSPGQGNTGELFF. For the CDR3, the DNA is TGTGCCAGCAGTTCCCCCGGACAGGGAAACACCGGGGAGCTGTTTTTT.

The chain has TRBV28 and TRBJ2-7; tentative D call: TRBD2 (6 bases). The germline V gene has CDR1 MDHEN and CDR2 SYDVKM. The CDR3 sequence is 14 residues long. V dropped 1 base and J dropped 4 bases, with 11 bases sitting between them. The CDR3 protein is CASSLLGGKYEQYF. The CDR3 DNA sequence: TGTGCCAGCAGTTTATTAGGAGGGAAATACGAGCAGTACTTC.

J is TRBJ2-1 and V is TRBV4-1; TRBD2 agrees at 9 bases. Germline V lookup: CDR1 MGHRA, CDR2 YSYEKL. Losses at the gene ends were 1 base for V and 6 bases for J; bases not matched to a gene: 13. The CDR3 totals 18 residues. CDR3 sequence: CASSQALYERGDLNEQFF. The CDR3 DNA reads as TGCGCCAGCAGCCAAGCCTTATATGAGCGGGGGGATCTCAATGAGCAGTTCTTC.

The chain joins TRBV6-6 to TRBJ1-5; 7 nucleotides agree with TRBD1. This CDR3 contains 15 residues. Germline V gene lookup returns CDR1 MNHNY and CDR2 SVGAGI (reference sequence). J was trimmed by 2 bases and V by 5 bases; bases with no gene match: 6. The CDR3 DNA reads TGTGCCAGCAGTCAACAGGGGATGGGCAATCAGCCCCAGCATTTT. Translation: CASSQQGMGNQPQHF.

The chain employs TRBV7-9 and TRBJ2-2, with a weak D call TRBD1 (5 bases). V lost 0 bases to trimming and J lost 1 base, with 6 bases between them. The CDR3 covers 15 residues. The V gene's germline CDR1 is SEHNR and CDR2 FQNEAQ (reference sequence). CDR3 in amino acids: CASSLATGNTGELFF. The CDR3 DNA sequence: TGTGCCAGCAGCTTAGCTACAGGGAACACCGGGGAGCTGTTTTTT.

This clone was seen a few times. This chain links TRBV13 with TRBJ2-2; 9 positions match TRBD1. Germline CDR1 is PRHDT and CDR2 is FYEKMQ (reference sequence). CDR3 size: 17 residues. Trimming took 3 bases from V and 11 from J; bases not matched to a gene: 16. The CDR3 DNA reads TGTGCCAGCAGCTTCTTTACCAAAAGACAGGGGGAAATAGAGCTGTTTTTT. It yields the protein CASSFFTKRQGEIELFF. The variable domain in full, with the rest retrieved from reference TRBV13 and TRBJ2-2, is AAGVIQSPRHLIKEKRETATLKCYPIPRHDTVYWYQQGPGQDPQFLISFYEKMQSDKGSIPDRFSAQQFSDYHSELNMSSLELGDSALYFCASSFFTKRQGEIELFFGEGSRLTVL.

In its sample, this clone was seen once. The germline gene is not matched at one end of the junction; a read error may be the cause. The chain has TRBV2 and TRBJ2-7, with TRBD1 as a possible D gene (5 bases). From germline, CDR1 is SNHLY and CDR2 FYNNEI. The CDR3 has 15 amino acids. The CDR3 protein is CASRPGQVPSYEQCF. The CDR3, as DNA: TGTGCCTCCCGCCCAGGGCAGGTACCCAGCTACGAGCAGTGCTTC. Together with reference TRBV2 and TRBJ2-7, the CDR3 gives the full variable domain: EPEVTQTPSHQVTQMGQEVILRCVPISNHLYFYWYRQILGQKVEFLVSFYNNEISEKSEIFDDQFSVERPDGSNFTLKIRSTKLEDSAMYFCASRPGQVPSYEQCFGPGTRLTVT.

The V and J genes are TRBV6-6 and TRBJ1-2, with D unclear. Germline V gene lookup returns CDR1 MNHNY and CDR2 SVGAGI (reference sequence). V was clipped by 0 bases and J by 4 bases, with 12 bases between them. This CDR3 spans 15 amino acids. CDR3 DNA sequence: TGTGCCAGCAGTTACTCGAAGGCAGCGCCCTATGGCTACACCTTC. This codes for CASSYSKAAPYGYTF.

Remarks on this clone: Compared with germline, one end of the junction differs, possibly owing to a read error. This sequence joins TRBV5-4 and TRBJ2-6, with D tentatively TRBD1 (6 bases). The germline V gene encodes CDR1 SGHNT and CDR2 YYREEE (reference sequence). This CDR3 region has 15 residues. CDR3 loop: CASSLGAPGASVLTF. CDR3 sequence (DNA): TGTGCCAGCAGCTTGGGGGCGCCAGGGGCCAGCGTCCTGACTTTC.

The V and J genes are TRBV4-1 and TRBJ2-7, with TRBD1 matching over 7 bases. CDR1 and CDR2 (germline): MGHRA, YSYEKL. This CDR3 comprises 14 residues. With V trimmed by 0 bases and J by 4 bases, 3 bases remained unmatched. CDR3 amino acids: CASSQEGGPYEQYF. The CDR3 DNA reads as TGCGCCAGCAGCCAAGAAGGGGGCCCATACGAGCAGTACTTC.

This clone was counted a single time. The chain carries TRBV9 and TRBJ2-7, with D maybe TRBD1 (5 bases). V dropped 3 bases and J dropped 0 bases, with 7 bases sitting between them. Germline CDR1 is SGDLS and CDR2 is YYNGEE. The CDR3 runs to 13 residues. The CDR3 region is CASSAGHSYEQYF. Written as DNA, the CDR3 is TGTGCCAGCAGCGCAGGGCACTCCTACGAGCAGTACTTC.

The chain recombines TRBV5-6 with TRBJ2-5, with 11 bases fitting TRBD2. The V segment lost 2 bases and the J segment 5 bases; nucleotides outside the gene matches: 5. This CDR3 comprises 15 residues. Germline V gene data show CDR1 as SGHDT and CDR2 as YYEEEE. The CDR3 DNA reads as TGTGCCAGCAGCTTAGGGACTAGCGGAATTGAGACCCAGTACTTC. Protein product: CASSLGTSGIETQYF.